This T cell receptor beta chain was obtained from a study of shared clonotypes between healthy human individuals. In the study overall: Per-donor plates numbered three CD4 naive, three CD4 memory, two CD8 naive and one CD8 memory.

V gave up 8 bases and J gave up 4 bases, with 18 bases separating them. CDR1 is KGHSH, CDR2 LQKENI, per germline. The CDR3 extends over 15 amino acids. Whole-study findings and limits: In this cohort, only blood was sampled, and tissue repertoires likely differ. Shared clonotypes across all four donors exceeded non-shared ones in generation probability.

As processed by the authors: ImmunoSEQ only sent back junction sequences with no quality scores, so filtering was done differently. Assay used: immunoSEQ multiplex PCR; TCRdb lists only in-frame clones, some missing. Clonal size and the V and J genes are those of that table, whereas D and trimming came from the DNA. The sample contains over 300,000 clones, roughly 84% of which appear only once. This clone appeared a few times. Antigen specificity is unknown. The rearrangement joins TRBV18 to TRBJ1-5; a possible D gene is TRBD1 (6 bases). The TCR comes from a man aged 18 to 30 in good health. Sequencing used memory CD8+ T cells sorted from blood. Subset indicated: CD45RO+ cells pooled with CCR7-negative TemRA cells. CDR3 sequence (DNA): TGTGCCAGCGCCGATCTTTACAGGGAGAATCAGCCCCAGCATTTT. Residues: CASADLYRENQPQHF.